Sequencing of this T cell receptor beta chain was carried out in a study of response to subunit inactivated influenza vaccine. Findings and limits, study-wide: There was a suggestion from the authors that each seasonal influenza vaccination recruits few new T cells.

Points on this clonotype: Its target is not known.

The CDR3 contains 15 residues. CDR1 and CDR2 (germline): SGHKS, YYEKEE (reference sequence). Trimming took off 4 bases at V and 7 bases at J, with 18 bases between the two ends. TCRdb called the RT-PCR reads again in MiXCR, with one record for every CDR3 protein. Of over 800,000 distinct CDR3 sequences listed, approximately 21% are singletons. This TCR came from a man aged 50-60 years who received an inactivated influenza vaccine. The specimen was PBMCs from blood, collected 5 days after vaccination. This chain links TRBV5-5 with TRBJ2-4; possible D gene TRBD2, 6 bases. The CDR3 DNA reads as TGTGCCAGCAGCCTCCGGGACCCCGGAGGGAACATTCAGTACTTC. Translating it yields CASSLRDPGGNIQYF.